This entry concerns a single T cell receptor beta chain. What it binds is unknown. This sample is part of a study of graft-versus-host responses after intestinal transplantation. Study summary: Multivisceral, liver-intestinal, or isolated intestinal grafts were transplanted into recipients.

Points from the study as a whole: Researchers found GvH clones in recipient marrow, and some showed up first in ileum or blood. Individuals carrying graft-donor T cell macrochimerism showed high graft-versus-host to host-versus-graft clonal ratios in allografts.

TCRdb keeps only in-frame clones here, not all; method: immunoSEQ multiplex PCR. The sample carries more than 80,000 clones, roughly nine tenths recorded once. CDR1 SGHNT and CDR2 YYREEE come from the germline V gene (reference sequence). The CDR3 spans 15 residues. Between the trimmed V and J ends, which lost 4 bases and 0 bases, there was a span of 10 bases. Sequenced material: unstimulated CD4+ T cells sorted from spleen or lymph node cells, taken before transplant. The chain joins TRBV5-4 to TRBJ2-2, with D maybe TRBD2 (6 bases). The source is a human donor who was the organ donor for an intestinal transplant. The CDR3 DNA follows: TGTGCCAGCAGCCCAGCGGGCGCGAACACCGGGGAGCTGTTTTTT. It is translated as CASSPAGANTGELFF.